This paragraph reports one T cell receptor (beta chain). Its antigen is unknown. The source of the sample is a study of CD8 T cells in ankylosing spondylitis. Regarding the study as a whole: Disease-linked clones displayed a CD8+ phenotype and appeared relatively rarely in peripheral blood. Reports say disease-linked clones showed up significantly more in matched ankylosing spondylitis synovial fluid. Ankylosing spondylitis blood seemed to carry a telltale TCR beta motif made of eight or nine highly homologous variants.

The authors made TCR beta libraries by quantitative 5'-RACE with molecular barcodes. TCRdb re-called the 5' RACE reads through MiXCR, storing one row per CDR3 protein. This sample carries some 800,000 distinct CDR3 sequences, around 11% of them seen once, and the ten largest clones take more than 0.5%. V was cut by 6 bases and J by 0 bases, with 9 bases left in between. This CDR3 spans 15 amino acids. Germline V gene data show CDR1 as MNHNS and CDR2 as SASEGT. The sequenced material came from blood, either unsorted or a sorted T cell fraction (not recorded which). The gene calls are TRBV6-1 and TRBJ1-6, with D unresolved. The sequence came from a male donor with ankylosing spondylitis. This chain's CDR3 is CASRQRDSYNSPLHF. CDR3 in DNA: TGTGCCAGCAGACAGCGCGACTCCTATAATTCACCCCTCCACTTT.